This paragraph reports one TCR beta chain. This sample was taken from a study of blood T cell repertoires in COVID-19. Study summary: Sample material is recorded as cDNA or gDNA derived from T cells, B-cell-depleted T cells, or PBMCs.

In the original processing: For nucleated cells, counts were estimated from reference gene primer amplification. Repertoires were generated with immunoSEQ multiplex PCR, while TCRdb's copy carries only in-frame clones and drops some. Clonal size and the V and J genes are those of that table, whereas D and trimming came from the DNA. This table has around 300,000 clones, around 89% appearing once. Individuals aged about 18 to 89 years were recruited from approximately 22 US areas. Clinical histories supplied by participants themselves formed the basis of cohort assignment. Trimming at V came to 0 bases and at J to 11 bases, leaving 11 bases not matched to a gene. This CDR3 has 16 residues. The V gene's germline CDR1 is LGHNA and CDR2 YNFKEQ.

The genes are TRBV4-2 and TRBJ1-4, with 8 positions matching TRBD1. This clonotype originated in a woman in her late teens or twenties with acute COVID-19. What was sequenced was PBMCs or T cells enriched from blood (not recorded which). CDR3 nucleotides: TGTGCCAGCAGCCAAGATTCTAGGCCTGACAGGGGCAAACTGTTTTTT. Its translation is CASSQDSRPDRGKLFF.